This TCR beta chain is drawn from a study of cytomegalovirus exposure and HLA in healthy donors. Points on this clone: Its antigen is not known.

The CDR3 has 15 amino acids. Germline-derived CDR1 and CDR2 are MGHRA and YSYEKL. The J segment lost 2 bases and the V segment lost 1 base, leaving 3 bases of the junction unmatched. Both 60 Vbeta primers and 13 Jbeta primers went into the PCR. Clones were read by immunoSEQ multiplex PCR, and TCRdb kept only the in-frame ones, dropping some. The data show roughly 130,000 clones, with about 81% seen just once and approximately 6% held by the top ten. Study-wide results and caveats: The productive fraction for most TCR beta V segments was about 90% or about 30% in an earlier analysis. Trimming of TCR beta V- and J-genes showed a link, identified in a later analysis, to a missense DCLRE1C variant. TCR beta sequences reportedly predicted most subjects' HLA-A and HLA-B alleles accurately.

This receptor was identified in a woman aged 40-49 years in good health and CMV-seropositive. The sample taken for sequencing was PBMCs. This chain connects TRBV4-1 to TRBJ2-7; 9 nucleotides agree with TRBD1. The CDR3 coding sequence is TGCGCCAGCAGCCAAGGGGGGACAGGGACCTACGAGCAGTACTTC. Translation: CASSQGGTGTYEQYF.